One sample yielded the 28 T cell receptor beta chains listed below, sequenced in a study of cytomegalovirus exposure and HLA in healthy donors. Vbeta (60) and Jbeta (13) primers were used in the PCR. Method: immunoSEQ multiplex PCR; TCRdb's copy keeps in-frame clones and lacks some. This sample has approximately 150,000 clones, with around 9.6% found just once. Sequences were obtained from PBMCs. The receptor set was obtained from a male donor in good health and CMV-seronegative.

The chain uses TRBV5-6 and TRBJ2-1, with 7 bases identical to TRBD1. Per germline, CDR1 SGHDT and CDR2 YYEEEE. V trimming: 4 bases; J trimming: 3 bases; junction bases outside the gene matches: 7. The CDR3 length is 15 residues. The CDR3 spells CASSPGPGGYNEQFF. The CDR3 DNA follows: TGTGCCAGCAGCCCCGGTCCAGGGGGCTACAATGAGCAGTTCTTC.

This clone has a handful of counts. In DNA, the CDR3 is TGTGCCAGCAGTGACCTCGGACAGGTCTCCTACGAGCAGTACTTC. Translated, it gives CASSDLGQVSYEQYF. This chain links TRBV28 with TRBJ2-7; the match to TRBD1 covers 7 bases. J was trimmed by 0 bases and V by 5 bases; bases with no gene match: 7. CDR3 size: 15 residues. The germline gives CDR1 MDHEN, CDR2 SYDVKM.

The chain couples TRBV19 to TRBJ1-2, with TRBD1 matching 7 bases. CDR1 and CDR2 (germline): LNHDA, SQIVND (reference sequence). The CDR3 totals 16 residues. The ends lost 4 bases at V and 0 bases at J; junction bases unmatched: 8. CDR3 sequence reads: CASSTARDSSNYGYTF. Written as DNA, the CDR3 is TGTGCCAGTAGTACCGCCCGGGACAGCTCTAACTATGGCTACACCTTC.

The genes are TRBV4-3 and TRBJ2-4, with TRBD2 as a possible D gene (5 bases). The CDR3 is 15 residues long. Germline CDR1 LGHNA, CDR2 YSLEER. Trimming left V 3 bases short and J 7 bases short, with 16 bases between. CDR3 residues: CASSHSAGGRNIQYF. Here the CDR3 DNA reads TGCGCCAGCAGCCATTCCGCGGGCGGTCGGAACATTCAGTACTTC.

This clone was detected a few times. The V call is TRBV7-9, the J call TRBJ2-7; TRBD2 aligns across 11 bases. The CDR3 is 15 amino acids. Germline V gene data show CDR1 as SEHNR and CDR2 as FQNEAQ (reference sequence). Losses at the gene ends were 8 bases for V and 1 base for J; bases not matched to a gene: 7. The CDR3 nucleotides read TGTGCCAGCGCTTCTACTAGCGGGGGATCCTACGAGCAGTACTTC. As protein: CASASTSGGSYEQYF.

V usage is TRBV6-1 and J usage is TRBJ1-1; tentative D call: TRBD1 (6 bases). CDR1 and CDR2 from the germline V gene are MNHNS and SASEGT. Trimming removed 6 bases at V and 10 bases at J, with 12 bases between. The CDR3 has 11 amino acids. CDR3 region: CASSITGRAFF. The CDR3 nucleotides are TGTGCCAGCAGCATAACAGGGAGAGCTTTCTTT.

This clone was counted between two and nine times. This chain connects TRBV5-1 to TRBJ2-3; 10 nucleotides align to TRBD2. The CDR3 is made up of 15 amino acids. Germline lookup yields CDR1 SGHRS and CDR2 YFSETQ. After removal of 4 bases from V and 0 bases from J, the junction contained 2 bases not matched to a gene. The CDR3 protein is CASSPSGGSTDTQYF. CDR3 bases: TGCGCCAGCAGCCCTAGCGGGGGTAGCACAGATACGCAGTATTTT.

This sequence joins TRBV4-1 and TRBJ2-7; 11 nucleotides match TRBD2. The CDR3 extends over 15 amino acids. The germline V gene has CDR1 MGHRA and CDR2 YSYEKL. Losses at the gene ends were 3 bases for V and 2 bases for J; bases not matched to a gene: 3. CDR3 protein: CASSQTSGATYEQYF. The CDR3 DNA is TGCGCCAGCAGCCAGACTAGCGGGGCAACCTACGAGCAGTACTTC.

This clone turned up a few times. V gene TRBV5-6 combines with J gene TRBJ2-5, with 9 bases identical to TRBD2. Germline assignment: CDR1 SGHDT and CDR2 YYEEEE. The CDR3 runs to 16 residues. V gave up 0 bases and J gave up 1 base; unmatched junction bases: 4. CDR3 nucleotides: TGTGCCAGCAGCTTGGGGGTAGCGGGGGTCCAAGAGACCCAGTACTTC. As protein: CASSLGVAGVQETQYF.

The chain combines TRBV5-1 with TRBJ2-7, with TRBD2 matching 7 bases. The length of the CDR3 is 14 residues. Germline V gene sequence: CDR1 SGHRS, CDR2 YFSETQ. Trimming cost V 4 bases and J 7 bases; bases outside gene matches: 11. CDR3 DNA: TGCGCCAGCAGCCTTGGACTCACCGGGGGGGAGCAGTACTTC. This gives the protein CASSLGLTGGEQYF.

The sample holds a few counts of this clone. The chain has TRBV7-2 and TRBJ2-7, with D tentatively TRBD1 (5 bases). CDR1 SGHTA and CDR2 FQGNSA come from the germline V gene. CDR3 length equals 13 residues. V lost 5 bases and J 4 bases, leaving 12 bases between the germline ends. In DNA form, the CDR3 reads TGTGCCAGCAGCAGCTTTACAGGTTACGAGCAGTACTTC. Its protein is CASSSFTGYEQYF.

This clone turned up a few times. This chain connects TRBV28 to TRBJ1-5; tentatively, D is TRBD1 (5 bases). The CDR3 has 15 amino acids. V was pared by 2 bases and J by 0 bases, with 8 bases between. Germline V gives CDR1 MDHEN, CDR2 SYDVKM. In DNA form, the CDR3 reads TGTGCCAGCAGTTTAGACAGATATAGCAATCAGCCCCAGCATTTT. Its translation: CASSLDRYSNQPQHF.

The V and J genes are TRBV11-2 and TRBJ2-6, with D hard to call. CDR3 length equals 15 residues. Germline assignment: CDR1 SGHAT and CDR2 FQNNGV. Trimming cost V 5 bases and J 0 bases, with 8 bases left between them. CDR3 amino acids: CASSPRSSGANVLTF. The CDR3 bases are TGTGCCAGCAGCCCCAGAAGCTCTGGGGCCAACGTCCTGACTTTC.

The chain combines TRBV10-3 with TRBJ2-3; a possible D gene is TRBD2 (7 bases). The V gene's germline CDR1 is ENHRY and CDR2 SYGVKD. CDR3 length equals 15 residues. V was pared by 10 bases and J by 2 bases, with 19 bases between. In DNA form, the CDR3 reads TGTGCCACCCAAACCTGGGGGGGCGACACAGATACGCAGTATTTT. This translates into CATQTWGGDTDTQYF.

The chain couples TRBV15 to TRBJ1-3; 7 positions match TRBD1. The CDR3 length is 17 residues. Trimming cost V 1 base and J 0 bases; bases outside gene matches: 6. The germline CDR1 and CDR2 sequences are LNHNV and YYDKDF (reference sequence). The CDR3 sequence is CATSRGVHRGSGNTIYF. The CDR3 nucleotides are TGTGCCACCAGCAGAGGGGTGCACAGGGGCTCTGGAAACACCATATATTTT. Together with reference TRBV15 and TRBJ1-3, the CDR3 gives the full variable domain: DAMVIQNPRYQVTQFGKPVTLSCSQTLNHNVMYWYQQKSSQAPKLLFHYYDKDFNNEADTPDNFQSRRPNTSFCFLDIRSPGLGDTAMYLCATSRGVHRGSGNTIYFGEGSWLTVV.

The chain carries TRBV27 and TRBJ1-4; D unresolved. This CDR3 is 14 amino acids long. Germline CDR1 is MNHEY and CDR2 is SMNVEV (reference sequence). Trimming shortened V by 3 bases and J by 4 bases, and 9 bases separated the two germline ends. CDR3 DNA sequence: TGTGCCAGCAGTTTTGCAGGTCTTAATGAAAAACTGTTTTTT. The encoded protein is CASSFAGLNEKLFF.

The CDR3 DNA reads TGTGCCAGTAGAAAGGCAGGGTCTAACTATGGCTACACCTTC. It is translated as CASRKAGSNYGYTF. This chain joins TRBV19 and TRBJ1-2; TRBD1 is a possible D gene (5 bases). The V and J ends lost 6 bases and 0 bases respectively, with 11 bases between them. The CDR3 has 14 amino acids. Germline V lookup: CDR1 LNHDA, CDR2 SQIVND (reference sequence).

This clone has more than one count but fewer than ten. The genes are TRBV4-2 and TRBJ2-2; 12 bases line up with TRBD2. This CDR3 has 17 residues. CDR1 and CDR2 (germline): LGHNA, YNFKEQ. J was trimmed by 1 base and V by 0 bases; bases with no gene match: 0. The CDR3 coding sequence is TGTGCCAGCAGCCAAGAGGGACTAGCGGGGAACACCGGGGAGCTGTTTTTT. Amino acids: CASSQEGLAGNTGELFF.

There are a few counts of this clone. The chain links TRBV7-9 to TRBJ2-2; D remains unclear. The CDR3 covers 15 residues. Germline V gene sequence: CDR1 SEHNR, CDR2 FQNEAQ (reference sequence). The ends were cut back, 2 bases at V and 1 base at J, with 8 bases in the middle. The CDR3 region is CASSLLAENTGELFF. In nucleotides, the CDR3 is TGTGCCAGCAGCTTATTGGCAGAGAACACCGGGGAGCTGTTTTTT.

This clone was observed a handful of times. V and J are TRBV14 and TRBJ2-1; possible D gene TRBD1, 6 bases. Trimming cost V 4 bases and J 15 bases, with 19 bases left between them. The CDR3 contains 13 residues. CDR1 and CDR2 from the germline V gene are SGHDN and FVKESK. The CDR3 DNA is TGTGCCAGCAGCCCAGCACCAGGGGCCTTAGCGTTCTTC. This sequence encodes CASSPAPGALAFF.

In this sample, this clone turned up a few times. This chain connects TRBV6-5 to TRBJ1-2; 9 bases match TRBD1. The length of the CDR3 is 15 residues. Germline assignment: CDR1 MNHEY and CDR2 SVGAGI. The V gene end was trimmed by 4 bases and the J gene end by 2 bases; junction bases not matched to a gene: 5. The CDR3 sequence is CASSSPDRGNYGYTF. The DNA of the CDR3 is TGTGCCAGCAGTTCTCCGGACAGGGGCAACTATGGCTACACCTTC.

This clone has only a few counts. The chain is built from TRBV6-1 and TRBJ1-5; TRBD1 might be the D (6 bases). CDR3 size: 13 residues. Germline V gene lookup returns CDR1 MNHNS and CDR2 SASEGT. The V end was cut by 6 bases, the J end by 9 bases, with 15 bases between. CDR3 bases: TGTGCCAGCAGCGATAGGGACATTCGGCCCCAGCATTTT. This translates into CASSDRDIRPQHF.

CDR3 in amino acids: CASSADSGMNRLFF. CDR3 in DNA: TGTGCCAGCAGCGCCGACAGTGGAATGAATCGGCTGTTTTTT. The chain has TRBV7-2 and TRBJ1-4; D is possibly TRBD1 (5 bases). Trimming shortened V by 5 bases and J by 14 bases, and 21 bases separated the two germline ends. Germline V CDR1 and CDR2: SGHTA, FQGNSA. CDR3 length equals 14 residues. Drawing the rest from reference TRBV7-2 and TRBJ1-4, the complete variable domain is GAGVSQSPSNKVTEKGKDVELRCDPISGHTALYWYRQSLGQGLEFLIYFQGNSAPDKSGLPSDRFSAERTGGSVSTLTIQRTQQEDSAVYLCASSADSGMNRLFFGSGTQLSVL.

This clone turned up a few times. The chain is built from TRBV5-1 and TRBJ2-5; 13 bases line up with TRBD2. CDR1 is SGHRS and CDR2 is YFSETQ in the germline V gene. The CDR3 runs 17 residues. V lost 4 bases, J lost 1 base, and 7 bases stayed unmatched. The CDR3 loop is CASSVSGLAGSQETQYF. CDR3 nucleotides: TGCGCCAGCAGCGTTTCGGGACTAGCGGGATCCCAAGAGACCCAGTACTTC.

The genes are TRBV7-9 and TRBJ2-2, with D possibly being TRBD2 (6 bases). The CDR3 runs to 15 residues. V gave up 0 bases and J gave up 4 bases, with 9 bases separating them. The germline gives CDR1 SEHNR, CDR2 FQNEAQ (reference sequence). The DNA of the CDR3 is TGTGCCAGCAGCTTAGCCGGGGGAACCACCGGGGAGCTGTTTTTT. Its protein product is CASSLAGGTTGELFF.

This clone has a handful of counts. This sequence joins TRBV6-6 and TRBJ2-3; TRBD2 matches 9 bases. V was pared by 2 bases and J by 1 base, with 1 base of the junction left unmatched. CDR3 length: 15 residues. Germline lookup yields CDR1 MNHNY and CDR2 SVGAGI (reference sequence). CDR3 sequence reads: CASSYAGGRTDTQYF. CDR3 DNA: TGTGCCAGCAGTTACGCGGGGGGGCGCACAGATACGCAGTATTTT.

J is TRBJ2-3 and V is TRBV10-3, with TRBD1 identical over 10 bases. Germline values: CDR1 ENHRY, CDR2 SYGVKD. The CDR3 loop spans 15 amino acids. J lost 4 bases, V lost 3 bases, and 4 bases had no gene match. The CDR3 DNA sequence: TGTGCCATCAGTGACCCGGGACAGGGGTCAGATACGCAGTATTTT. Encoded protein: CAISDPGQGSDTQYF.

Only a few counts were recorded for this clone. V usage is TRBV19 and J usage is TRBJ1-1, with 9 bases lining up with TRBD1. The germline CDR1 and CDR2 sequences are LNHDA and SQIVND (reference sequence). The trim removed 3 bases at V and 3 bases at J, leaving 5 bases unmatched. The CDR3 has 15 amino acids. The chain's CDR3 is CASSMLQGAYTEAFF. CDR3 nucleotides: TGTGCCAGTAGTATGCTACAGGGGGCTTACACTGAAGCTTTCTTT.